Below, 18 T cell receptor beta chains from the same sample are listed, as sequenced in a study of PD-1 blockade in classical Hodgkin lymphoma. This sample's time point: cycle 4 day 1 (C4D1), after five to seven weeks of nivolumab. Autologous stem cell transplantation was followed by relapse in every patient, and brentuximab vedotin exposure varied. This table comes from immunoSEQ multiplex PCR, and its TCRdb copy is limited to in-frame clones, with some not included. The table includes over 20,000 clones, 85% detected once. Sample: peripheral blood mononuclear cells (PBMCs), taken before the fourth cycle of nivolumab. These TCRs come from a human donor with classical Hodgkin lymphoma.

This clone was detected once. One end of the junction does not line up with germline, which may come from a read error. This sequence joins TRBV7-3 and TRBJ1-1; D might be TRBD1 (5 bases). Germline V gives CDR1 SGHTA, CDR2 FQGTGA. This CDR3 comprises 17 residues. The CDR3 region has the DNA TGTGCCAGCAGCCTCACCGGGGCCACCATGGTGAACTCTGAAGCTTTCTTT. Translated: CASSLTGATMVNSEAFF.

The CDR3 sequence: CASRRGTGKTGELFF. DNA for the CDR3: TGTGCCAGCAGGAGAGGGACAGGGAAGACCGGGGAGCTGTTTTTT. The chain employs TRBV7-9 and TRBJ2-2; 9 positions agree with TRBD1. The J segment lost 5 bases and the V segment lost 6 bases, leaving 7 bases of the junction unmatched. The germline V gene encodes CDR1 SEHNR and CDR2 FQNEAQ (reference sequence). The CDR3 contains 15 residues.

The CDR3: CASSQGQTNTEAFF. The CDR3 region has the DNA TGTGCCAGCTCACAGGGACAGACTAACACTGAAGCTTTCTTT. The V gene is TRBV18, the J gene TRBJ1-1, with TRBD1 identical over 7 bases. Germline trimming cut 4 bases from V and 2 bases from J; bases unmatched to any gene: 4. Germline V gives CDR1 KGHSH, CDR2 LQKENI. There are 14 residues in the CDR3. The variable domain in full, with the rest retrieved from reference TRBV18 and TRBJ1-1, is NAGVMQNPRHLVRRRGQEARLRCSPMKGHSHVYWYRQLPEEGLKFMVYLQKENIIDESGMPKERFSAEFPKEGPSILRIQQVVRGDSAAYFCASSQGQTNTEAFFGQGTRLTVV.

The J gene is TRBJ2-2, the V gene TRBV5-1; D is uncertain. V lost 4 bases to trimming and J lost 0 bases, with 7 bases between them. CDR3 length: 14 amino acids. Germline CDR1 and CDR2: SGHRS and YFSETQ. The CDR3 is CASSPLPNTGELFF. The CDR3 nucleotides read TGCGCCAGCAGCCCCCTTCCGAACACCGGGGAGCTGTTTTTT.

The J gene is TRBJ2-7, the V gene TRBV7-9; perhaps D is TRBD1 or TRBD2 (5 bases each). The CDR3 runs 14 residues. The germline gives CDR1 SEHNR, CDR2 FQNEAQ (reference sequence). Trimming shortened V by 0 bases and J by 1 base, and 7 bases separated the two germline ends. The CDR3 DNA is TGTGCCAGCAGCTTAGCCGGGACGTCCTACGAGCAGTACTTC. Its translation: CASSLAGTSYEQYF.

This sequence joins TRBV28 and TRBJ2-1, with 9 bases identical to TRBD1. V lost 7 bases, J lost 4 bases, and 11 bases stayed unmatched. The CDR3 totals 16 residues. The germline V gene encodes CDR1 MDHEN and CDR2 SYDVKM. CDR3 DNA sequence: TGTGCCAGCATCACTCCCGGGACAGGGCTATACAATGAGCAGTTCTTC. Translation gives CASITPGTGLYNEQFF.

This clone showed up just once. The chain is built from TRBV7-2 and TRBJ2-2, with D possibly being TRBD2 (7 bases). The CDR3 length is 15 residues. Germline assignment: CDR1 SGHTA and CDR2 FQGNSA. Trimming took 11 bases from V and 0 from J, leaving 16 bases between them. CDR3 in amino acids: CAGGRDTSNTGELFF. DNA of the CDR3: TGTGCCGGAGGGAGGGACACTTCGAACACCGGGGAGCTGTTTTTT.

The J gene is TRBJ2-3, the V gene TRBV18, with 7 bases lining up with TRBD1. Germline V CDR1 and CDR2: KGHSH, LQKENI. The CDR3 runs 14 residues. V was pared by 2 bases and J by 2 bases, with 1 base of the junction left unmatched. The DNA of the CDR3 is TGTGCCAGCTCACCAGGACAGGCCACAGATACGCAGTATTTT. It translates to CASSPGQATDTQYF.

DNA of the CDR3: TGTGCCAGCAGTTCGGGGGTAAGGTCCTACAATGAGCAGTTCTTC. As protein: CASSSGVRSYNEQFF. The rearrangement uses TRBV27 and TRBJ2-1, with D possibly TRBD2 on 6 matching bases. The length of the CDR3 is 15 residues. Between the trimmed V and J ends, which lost 4 bases and 1 base, there was a span of 11 bases. Germline assignment: CDR1 MNHEY and CDR2 SMNVEV (reference sequence).

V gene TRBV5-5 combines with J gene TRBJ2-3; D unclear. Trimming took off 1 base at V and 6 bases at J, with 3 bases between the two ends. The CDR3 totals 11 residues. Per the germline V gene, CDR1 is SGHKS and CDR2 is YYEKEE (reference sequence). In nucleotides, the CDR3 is TGTGCCAGCAGCTTGCTGGATACGCAGTATTTT. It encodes CASSLLDTQYF. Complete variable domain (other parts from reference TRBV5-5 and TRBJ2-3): DAGVTQSPTHLIKTRGQQVTLRCSPISGHKSVSWYQQVLGQGPQFIFQYYEKEERGRGNFPDRFSARQFPNYSSELNVNALLLGDSALYLCASSLLDTQYFGPGTRLTVL.

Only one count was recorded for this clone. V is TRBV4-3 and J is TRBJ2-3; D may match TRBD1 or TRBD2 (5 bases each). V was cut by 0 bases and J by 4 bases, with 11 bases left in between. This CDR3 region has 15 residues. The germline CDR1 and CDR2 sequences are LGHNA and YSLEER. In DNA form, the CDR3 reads TGCGCCAGCAGCCAAGATCAACGGGGCCCAGATACGCAGTATTTT. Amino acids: CASSQDQRGPDTQYF.

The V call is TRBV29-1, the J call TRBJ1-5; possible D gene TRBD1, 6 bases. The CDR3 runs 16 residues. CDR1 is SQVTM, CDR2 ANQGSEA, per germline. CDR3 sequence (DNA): TGCACCTACCTGGGGCCGGGACACGGGGAGGGTCAGCCCCAGCATTTT. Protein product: CTYLGPGHGEGQPQHF.

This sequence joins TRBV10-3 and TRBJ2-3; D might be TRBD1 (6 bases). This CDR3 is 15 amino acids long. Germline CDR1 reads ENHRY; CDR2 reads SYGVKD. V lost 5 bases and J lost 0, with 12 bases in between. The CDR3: CAISRTVASTDTQYF. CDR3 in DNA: TGTGCCATCAGTCGGACAGTCGCTAGCACAGATACGCAGTATTTT.

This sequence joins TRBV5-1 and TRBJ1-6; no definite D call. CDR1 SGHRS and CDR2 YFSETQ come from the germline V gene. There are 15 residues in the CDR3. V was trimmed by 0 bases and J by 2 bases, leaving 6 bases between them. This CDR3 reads CASSLDGAYNSPLHF. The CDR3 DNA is TGCGCCAGCAGCTTGGATGGGGCCTATAATTCACCCCTCCACTTT.

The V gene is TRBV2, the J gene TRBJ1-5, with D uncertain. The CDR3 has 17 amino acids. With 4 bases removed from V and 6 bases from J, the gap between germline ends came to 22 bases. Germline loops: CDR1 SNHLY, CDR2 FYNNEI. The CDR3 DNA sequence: TGTGCCAGCAGTGCCCTAGGCGGTCCGTATCCCAGTCAGCCCCAGCATTTT. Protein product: CASSALGGPYPSQPQHF.

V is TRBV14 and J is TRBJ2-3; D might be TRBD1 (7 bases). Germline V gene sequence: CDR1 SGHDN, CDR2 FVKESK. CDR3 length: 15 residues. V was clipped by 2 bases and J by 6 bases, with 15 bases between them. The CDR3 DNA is TGTGCCAGCAGCCAATCAGAGACAGGGAGGGATACGCAGTATTTT. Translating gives CASSQSETGRDTQYF. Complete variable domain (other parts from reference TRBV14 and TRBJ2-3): EAGVTQFPSHSVIEKGQTVTLRCDPISGHDNLYWYRRVMGKEIKFLLHFVKESKQDESGMPNNRFLAERTGGTYSTLKVQPAELEDSGVYFCASSQSETGRDTQYFGPGTRLTVL.

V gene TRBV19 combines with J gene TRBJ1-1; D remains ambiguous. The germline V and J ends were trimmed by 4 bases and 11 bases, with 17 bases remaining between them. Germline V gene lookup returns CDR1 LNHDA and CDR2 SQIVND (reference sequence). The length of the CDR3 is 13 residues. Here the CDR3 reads CASSSLQLLNAFF. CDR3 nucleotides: TGTGCCAGTAGTAGCCTGCAACTATTGAACGCTTTCTTT.

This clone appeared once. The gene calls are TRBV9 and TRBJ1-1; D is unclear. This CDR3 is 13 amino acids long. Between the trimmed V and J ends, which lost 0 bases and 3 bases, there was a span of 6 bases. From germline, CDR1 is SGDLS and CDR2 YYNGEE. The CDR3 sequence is CASSVGGYTEAFF. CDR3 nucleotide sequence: TGTGCCAGCAGCGTAGGCGGATACACTGAAGCTTTCTTT.